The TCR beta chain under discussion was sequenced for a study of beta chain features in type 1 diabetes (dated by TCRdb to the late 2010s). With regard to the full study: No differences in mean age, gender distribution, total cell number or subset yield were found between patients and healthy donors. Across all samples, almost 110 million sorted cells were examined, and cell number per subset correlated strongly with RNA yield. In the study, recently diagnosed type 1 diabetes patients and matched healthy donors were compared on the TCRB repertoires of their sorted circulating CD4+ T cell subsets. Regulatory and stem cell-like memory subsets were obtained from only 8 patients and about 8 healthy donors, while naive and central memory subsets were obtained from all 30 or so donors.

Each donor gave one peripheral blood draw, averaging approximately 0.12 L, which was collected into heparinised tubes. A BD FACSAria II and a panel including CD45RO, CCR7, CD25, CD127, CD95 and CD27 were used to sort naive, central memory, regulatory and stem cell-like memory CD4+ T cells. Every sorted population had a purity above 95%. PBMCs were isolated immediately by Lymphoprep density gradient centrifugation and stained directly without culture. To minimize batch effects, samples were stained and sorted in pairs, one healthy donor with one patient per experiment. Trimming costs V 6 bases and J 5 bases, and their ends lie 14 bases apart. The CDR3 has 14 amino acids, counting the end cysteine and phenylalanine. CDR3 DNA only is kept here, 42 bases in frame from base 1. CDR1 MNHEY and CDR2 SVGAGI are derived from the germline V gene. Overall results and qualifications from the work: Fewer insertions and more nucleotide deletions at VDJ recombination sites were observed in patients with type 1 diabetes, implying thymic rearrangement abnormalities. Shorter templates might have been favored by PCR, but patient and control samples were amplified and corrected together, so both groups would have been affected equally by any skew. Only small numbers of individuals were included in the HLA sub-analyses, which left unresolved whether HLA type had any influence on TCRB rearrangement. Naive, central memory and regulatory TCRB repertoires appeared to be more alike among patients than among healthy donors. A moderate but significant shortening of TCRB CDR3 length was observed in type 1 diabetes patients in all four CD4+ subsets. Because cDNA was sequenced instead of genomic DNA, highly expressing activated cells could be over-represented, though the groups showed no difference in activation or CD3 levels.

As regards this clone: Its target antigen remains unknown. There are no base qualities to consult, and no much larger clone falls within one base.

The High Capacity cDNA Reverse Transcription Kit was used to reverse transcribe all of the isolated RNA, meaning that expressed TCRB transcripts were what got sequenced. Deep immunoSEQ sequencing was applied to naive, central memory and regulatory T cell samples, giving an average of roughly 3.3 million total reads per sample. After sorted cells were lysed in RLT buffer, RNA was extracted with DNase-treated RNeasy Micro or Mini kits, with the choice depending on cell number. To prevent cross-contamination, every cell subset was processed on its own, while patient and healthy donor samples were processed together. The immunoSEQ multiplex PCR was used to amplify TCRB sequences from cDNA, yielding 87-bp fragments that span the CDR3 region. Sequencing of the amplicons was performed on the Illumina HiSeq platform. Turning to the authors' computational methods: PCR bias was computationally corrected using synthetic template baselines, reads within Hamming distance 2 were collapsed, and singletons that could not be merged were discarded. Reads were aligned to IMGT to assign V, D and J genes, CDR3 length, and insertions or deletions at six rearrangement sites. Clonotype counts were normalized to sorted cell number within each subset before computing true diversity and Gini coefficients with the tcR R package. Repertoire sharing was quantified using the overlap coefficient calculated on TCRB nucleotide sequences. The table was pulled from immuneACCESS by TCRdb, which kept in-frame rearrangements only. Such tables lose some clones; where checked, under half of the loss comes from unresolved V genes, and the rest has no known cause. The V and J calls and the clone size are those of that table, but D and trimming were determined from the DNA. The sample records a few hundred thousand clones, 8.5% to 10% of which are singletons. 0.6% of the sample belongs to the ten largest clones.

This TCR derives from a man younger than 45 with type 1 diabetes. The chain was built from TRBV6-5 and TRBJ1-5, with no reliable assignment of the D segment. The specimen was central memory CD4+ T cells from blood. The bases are TGTGCCAGCAGCGCAACTCGCGGTGATCAGCCCCAGCATTTT. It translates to CASSATRGDQPQHF.